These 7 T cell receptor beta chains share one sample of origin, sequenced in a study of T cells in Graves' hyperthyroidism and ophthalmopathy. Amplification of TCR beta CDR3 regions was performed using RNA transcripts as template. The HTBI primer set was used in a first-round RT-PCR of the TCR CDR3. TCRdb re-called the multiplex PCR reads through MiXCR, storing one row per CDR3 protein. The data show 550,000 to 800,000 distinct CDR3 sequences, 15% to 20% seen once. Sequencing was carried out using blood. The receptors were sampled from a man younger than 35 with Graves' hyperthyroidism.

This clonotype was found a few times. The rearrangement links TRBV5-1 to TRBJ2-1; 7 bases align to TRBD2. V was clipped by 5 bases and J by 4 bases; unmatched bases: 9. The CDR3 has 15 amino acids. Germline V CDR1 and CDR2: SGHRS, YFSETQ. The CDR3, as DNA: TGCGCCAGCAGAGAGGCGACTAGCCGGTACAATGAGCAGTTCTTC. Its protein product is CASREATSRYNEQFF.

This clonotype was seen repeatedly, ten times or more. CDR3: CSARVSSGGGETQYF. DNA of the CDR3: TGCAGTGCTAGAGTTTCCAGCGGGGGGGGAGAGACCCAGTACTTC. The chain carries TRBV20-1 and TRBJ2-5, with 10 bases aligning to TRBD2. Germline CDR1 is DFQATT and CDR2 is SNEGSKA (reference sequence). V was clipped by 1 base and J by 4 bases; unmatched bases: 6. CDR3 length: 15 amino acids.

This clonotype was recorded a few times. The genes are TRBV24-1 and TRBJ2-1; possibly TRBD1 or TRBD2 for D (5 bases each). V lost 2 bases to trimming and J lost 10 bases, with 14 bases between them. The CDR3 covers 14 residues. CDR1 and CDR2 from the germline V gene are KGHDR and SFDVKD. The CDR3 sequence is CATSDSFFGAEQFF. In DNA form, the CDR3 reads TGTGCCACCAGTGATTCCTTCTTCGGGGCCGAGCAGTTCTTC.

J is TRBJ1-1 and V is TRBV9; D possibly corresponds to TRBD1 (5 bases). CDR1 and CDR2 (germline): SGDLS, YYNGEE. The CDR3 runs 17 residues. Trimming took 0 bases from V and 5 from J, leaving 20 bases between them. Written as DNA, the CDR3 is TGTGCCAGCAGCGTAGGTGGACATCACATCCCTGGGACTGAAGCTTTCTTT. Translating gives CASSVGGHHIPGTEAFF.

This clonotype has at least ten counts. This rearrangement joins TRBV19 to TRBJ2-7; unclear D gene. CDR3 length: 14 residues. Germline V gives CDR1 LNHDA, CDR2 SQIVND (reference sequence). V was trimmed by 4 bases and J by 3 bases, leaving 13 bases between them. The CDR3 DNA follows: TGTGCCAGTAGTAGAGCGAGTGGTTACTACGAGCAGTACTTC. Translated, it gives CASSRASGYYEQYF. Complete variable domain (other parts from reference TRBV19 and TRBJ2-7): DGGITQSPKYLFRKEGQNVTLSCEQNLNHDAMYWYRQDPGQGLRLIYYSQIVNDFQKGDIAEGYSVSREKKESFPLTVTSAQKNPTAFYLCASSRASGYYEQYFGPGTRLTVT.

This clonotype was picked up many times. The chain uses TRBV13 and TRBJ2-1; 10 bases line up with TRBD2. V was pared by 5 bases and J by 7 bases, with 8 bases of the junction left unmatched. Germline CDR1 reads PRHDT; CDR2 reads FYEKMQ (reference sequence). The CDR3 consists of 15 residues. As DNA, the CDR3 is TGTGCCAGCAGCCCAAAGCGGGAGGGCCGGAATGAGCAGTTCTTC. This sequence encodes CASSPKREGRNEQFF.

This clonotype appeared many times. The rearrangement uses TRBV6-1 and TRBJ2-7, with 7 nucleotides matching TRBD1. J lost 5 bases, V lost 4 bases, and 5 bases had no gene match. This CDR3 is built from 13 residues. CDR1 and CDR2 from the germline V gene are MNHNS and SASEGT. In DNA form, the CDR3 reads TGTGCCAGCAGTGGCCAGACAGGGAACGAGCAGTACTTC. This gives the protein CASSGQTGNEQYF.